The 23 T cell receptor beta chains presented below share a single source sample, sequenced in a study of blood T cells in healthy people across ages. A J-beta primer mix and a sample-barcoded 5' primer were used in a second PCR of about 7 to 12 cycles. MiXCR was run by TCRdb on the 5' RACE reads, yielding one entry per CDR3 protein. This table has some 940,000 distinct CDR3 sequences, under 35% appearing once. Separately, the same data were catalogued under a study of T cells of mothers and their children.

Sequencing used blood. The receptors derive from a woman in her thirties or forties in good health.

This clonotype appeared many times. The chain links TRBV9 to TRBJ2-3, with unresolved D. CDR3 size: 15 residues. Per germline, CDR1 SGDLS and CDR2 YYNGEE. Deletions cut 0 bases from V and 0 bases from J, with 8 bases between. Here the CDR3 reads CASSVGGSSTDTQYF. Here the CDR3 DNA reads TGTGCCAGCAGCGTAGGAGGATCGAGCACAGATACGCAGTATTTT.

This clonotype was found a few times. The rearrangement joins TRBV6-1 to TRBJ1-4, with a possible D match to TRBD1 (5 bases). Trimming pared 1 base from V and 7 bases from J, leaving 7 bases between. Germline V gene data show CDR1 as MNHNS and CDR2 as SASEGT. CDR3 size: 13 residues. CDR3 sequence reads: CASSEEGLEKLFF. CDR3 sequence (DNA): TGTGCCAGCAGTGAAGAGGGGCTTGAAAAACTGTTTTTT.

This rearrangement joins TRBV14 to TRBJ2-1, with 10 bases matching TRBD2. Germline V gene lookup returns CDR1 SGHDN and CDR2 FVKESK. The CDR3 has 16 amino acids. Trimming at V came to 3 bases and at J to 8 bases, leaving 10 bases not matched to a gene. CDR3 amino acids: CASSHLLAGAHDEQFF. CDR3 bases: TGTGCCAGCAGCCACCTCCTAGCGGGGGCCCACGATGAGCAGTTCTTC.

The V call is TRBV5-5, the J call TRBJ2-1, with D uncertain. The CDR3 has 15 residues. The germline V gene has CDR1 SGHKS and CDR2 YYEKEE (reference sequence). The ends were cut back, 1 base at V and 0 bases at J, with 8 bases in the middle. The CDR3 here is CASSLSDGSYNEQFF. CDR3 DNA sequence: TGTGCCAGCAGCTTGTCGGATGGCTCCTACAATGAGCAGTTCTTC.

Worth noting for this clonotype: A much larger clone differs from this one at a single base, so this may be a read error. This chain connects TRBV28 to TRBJ1-5, with TRBD1 as a possible D gene (5 bases). V shed 8 bases and J shed 4 bases, with 15 bases lying between them. Germline lookup yields CDR1 MDHEN and CDR2 SYDVKM. This CDR3 is built from 14 residues. CDR3 DNA: TGTGCCAGCCGACCCCCCAGGGCGAATCAGCCCCAGCATTTT. It is translated as CASRPPRANQPQHF.

V gene TRBV6-5 combines with J gene TRBJ1-6, with D possibly matching TRBD1 (6 bases). The CDR3 runs 18 residues. Germline V gives CDR1 MNHEY, CDR2 SVGAGI. V gave up 2 bases and J gave up 4 bases, with 18 bases separating them. The CDR3 nucleotides read TGTGCCAGCAGTTACCAACACTGGGACACAACATATAATTCACCCCTCCACTTT. It specifies CASSYQHWDTTYNSPLHF.

This clonotype was seen more than once but under ten times. The rearrangement joins TRBV6-2 or TRBV6-3 to TRBJ1-2; D not resolved. Germline CDR1 is MNHEY and CDR2 is SVGEGT. The CDR3 totals 13 residues. The ends were cut back, 7 bases at V and 4 bases at J, with 13 bases in the middle. The CDR3 DNA is TGTGCCAGCAACCGCCCCGGGCTCTATGGCTACACCTTC. Its protein is CASNRPGLYGYTF.

Comments on this clonotype: Possible read error: a much larger clone is one base away. The CDR3: CASGPTDGPNSPLHF. In DNA, the CDR3 is TGTGCCAGCGGTCCAACGGACGGACCTAATTCACCCCTCCACTTT. The chain uses TRBV12-3 or TRBV12-4 and TRBJ1-6, with D unresolved. This CDR3 has 15 amino acids. V was cut by 8 bases and J by 6 bases, with 17 bases left in between.

As to this clonotype: Mismatch with germline at one junction end may stem from a read error. This CDR3 reads CASSVGGTGGWSSHEQYF. CDR3 in DNA: TGTGCCAGCAGCGTTGGAGGGACAGGAGGTTGGAGCTCCCACGAGCAGTACTTC. This chain connects TRBV18 to TRBJ2-4; 8 bases agree with TRBD1. The J call may be mistaken, given a closer DNA end match to TRBJ2-7. Germline V gene lookup returns CDR1 KGHSH and CDR2 LQKENI. This CDR3 is built from 18 residues.

V usage is TRBV5-6 and J usage is TRBJ2-7; D is unclear. Germline V gives CDR1 SGHDT, CDR2 YYEEEE. This CDR3 comprises 13 residues. The germline V and J ends were trimmed by 1 base and 5 bases, with 10 bases remaining between them. For the CDR3, the DNA is TGTGCCAGCAGCTTGCCTGAACAGAACGAGCAGTACTTC. Protein: CASSLPEQNEQYF.

The chain couples TRBV7-2 to TRBJ2-5; a weak D match, TRBD2 (7 bases). The CDR3 sequence is 16 residues long. Germline V CDR1 and CDR2: SGHTA, FQGNSA. The germline V and J ends were trimmed by 4 bases and 4 bases, with 19 bases remaining between them. The CDR3 DNA follows: TGTGCCAGCAGCTCTAGGGGCAGGGGAGGGGGAGAGACCCAGTACTTC. Residues: CASSSRGRGGGETQYF.

This clonotype appeared a few times. The genes are TRBV12-3 or TRBV12-4 and TRBJ1-1; D gene ambiguous. V lost 2 bases and J 7 bases, leaving 11 bases between the germline ends. This CDR3 is built from 13 residues. CDR3 sequence: CASSLRGLGEAFF. The CDR3 region has the DNA TGTGCCAGCAGTTTACGGGGTTTAGGTGAAGCTTTCTTT.

This clonotype has a handful of counts. The chain uses TRBV28 and TRBJ1-2, with D maybe TRBD1 (6 bases). Germline V gives CDR1 MDHEN, CDR2 SYDVKM. The CDR3 is 14 residues long. V was shortened by 2 bases and J by 8 bases, with 15 bases between the two germline ends. The CDR3 DNA follows: TGTGCCAGCAGTTTAAGCGGGGGCATGAGGGGCTACACCTTC. Protein sequence: CASSLSGGMRGYTF.

The chain combines TRBV5-1 with TRBJ2-7, with D uncertain. V shed 4 bases and J shed 0 bases, with 8 bases lying between them. CDR1 and CDR2 from the germline V gene are SGHRS and YFSETQ. CDR3 length: 13 amino acids. In DNA, the CDR3 is TGCGCCAGCAGCATAGTGAGCTCCTACGAGCAGTACTTC. It is translated as CASSIVSSYEQYF.

This clonotype was counted between two and nine times. V is TRBV7-9 and J is TRBJ2-3; 8 nucleotides align to TRBD2. CDR3 size: 17 residues. Germline values: CDR1 SEHNR, CDR2 FQNEAQ (reference sequence). V gave up 5 bases and J gave up 6 bases; unmatched junction bases: 16. This CDR3 reads CASSPLLLRGVQDTQYF. The CDR3 nucleotides are TGTGCCAGCAGCCCTCTTCTTTTGCGGGGGGTCCAGGATACGCAGTATTTT. The full variable domain, rest sourced from reference TRBV7-9 and TRBJ2-3, is DTGVSQNPRHKITKRGQNVTFRCDPISEHNRLYWYRQTLGQGPEFLTYFQNEAQLEKSRLLSDRFSAERPKGSFSTLEIQRTEQGDSAMYLCASSPLLLRGVQDTQYFGPGTRLTVL.

The V gene is TRBV2, the J gene TRBJ2-5, with 9 bases aligning to TRBD2. The CDR3 extends over 15 amino acids. CDR1 and CDR2 from the germline V gene are SNHLY and FYNNEI. Germline trimming cut 6 bases from V and 5 bases from J; bases unmatched to any gene: 10. This CDR3 reads CASRPLAGLIETQYF. The CDR3 DNA follows: TGTGCCAGCAGACCGCTAGCGGGGTTAATCGAGACCCAGTACTTC.

In this sample, this clonotype turned up many times. This sequence joins TRBV7-8 and TRBJ2-7, with D tentatively TRBD1 or TRBD2 (7 bases each). The germline CDR1 and CDR2 sequences are SGHVS and FQNEAQ. This CDR3 has 17 residues. The V end was cut by 0 bases, the J end by 2 bases, with 17 bases between. CDR3 bases: TGTGCCAGCAGCTTAGCATCGGGGGGCCAGGGGGCCTACGAGCAGTACTTC. It codes for CASSLASGGQGAYEQYF.

On this clonotype itself: At one end, the junction sequence differs from germline, possibly due to a read error. V gene TRBV7-6 combines with J gene TRBJ2-5; the match to TRBD2 covers 7 bases. Germline V gene data show CDR1 as SGHVS and CDR2 as FNYEAQ. This CDR3 has 16 amino acids. The CDR3 here is CASSLGVEGRAETQYF. The CDR3 DNA reads TGTGCCAGCAGCTTAGGGGTAGAAGGGAGGGCAGAGACTCAGTACTTC.

This clonotype has at least ten counts. The chain links TRBV25-1 to TRBJ2-5; TRBD2 matches at 7 bases. The CDR3 sequence is 16 residues long. Looked up from germline, CDR1 is MGHDK and CDR2 is SYGVNS. Germline trimming cut 6 bases from V and 0 bases from J; bases unmatched to any gene: 10. This CDR3 reads CASSPGLGGDQETQYF. Here the CDR3 DNA reads TGTGCCAGCAGCCCAGGGTTGGGGGGGGACCAAGAGACCCAGTACTTC.

The table lists this clonotype with a few counts. The chain couples TRBV28 to TRBJ2-5; TRBD1 is a possible D gene (7 bases). With 4 bases removed from V and 6 bases from J, the gap between germline ends came to 21 bases. Germline CDR1 MDHEN, CDR2 SYDVKM. This CDR3 is built from 16 residues. The CDR3 protein is CASSSRVRQGGKTQYF. As DNA, the CDR3 is TGTGCCAGCAGTTCCCGGGTCCGGCAGGGGGGTAAGACCCAGTACTTC.

This clonotype was observed many times. The rearrangement uses TRBV24-1 and TRBJ2-7, with 8 nucleotides matching TRBD1. The CDR3 sequence is 13 residues long. From germline, CDR1 is KGHDR and CDR2 SFDVKD. The ends lost 9 bases at V and 2 bases at J; junction bases unmatched: 5. CDR3 sequence reads: CATSGTGAYEQYF. CDR3 DNA sequence: TGTGCCACCTCCGGGACAGGAGCCTACGAGCAGTACTTC.

This sequence joins TRBV2 and TRBJ2-3, with 7 bases identical to TRBD2. This CDR3 spans 12 amino acids. Germline CDR1 is SNHLY and CDR2 is FYNNEI. V dropped 6 bases and J dropped 6; count of bases not matched to a gene: 3. The CDR3 reads CASRLAMDTQYF. CDR3 nucleotides: TGTGCCAGCAGACTAGCGATGGATACGCAGTATTTT.

This clonotype was picked up a small number of times. V usage is TRBV29-1 and J usage is TRBJ2-5, with 7 bases lining up with TRBD2. The junction had 13 bases not matched to a gene; V was cut back by 7 bases and J by 11 bases. This CDR3 is 12 amino acids long. CDR1 is SQVTM, CDR2 ANQGSEA, per germline. The CDR3 is CSGITGGSEQYF. The CDR3 DNA sequence: TGCAGCGGTATAACGGGGGGAAGTGAGCAGTACTTC.